This T cell receptor beta chain is from a study of long-term antiretroviral therapy in people with HIV. The CDR3 sequence is 13 residues long. V was pared by 2 bases and J by 0 bases, with 8 bases between. Germline lookup yields CDR1 GTSNPN and CDR2 SVGIG (reference sequence). At the survey level, the v3.0 immunoSEQ assay was run. Measured with immunoSEQ multiplex PCR; TCRdb has only the in-frame clones, and not every one. The sample holds some 11,000 clones; about 81% are singletons and the top ten take 20%. This chain uses TRBV30 with TRBJ2-7, with a possible D match to TRBD2 (5 bases). The material sequenced was unsorted PBMCs, taken around 7.5 years after starting antiretroviral therapy. The TCR sequence derives from a man aged 50 or older with HIV. The DNA of the CDR3 is TGTGCCTGGAGTTTGAGCGGCTCCTACGAGCAGTACTTC. Translating gives CAWSLSGSYEQYF.